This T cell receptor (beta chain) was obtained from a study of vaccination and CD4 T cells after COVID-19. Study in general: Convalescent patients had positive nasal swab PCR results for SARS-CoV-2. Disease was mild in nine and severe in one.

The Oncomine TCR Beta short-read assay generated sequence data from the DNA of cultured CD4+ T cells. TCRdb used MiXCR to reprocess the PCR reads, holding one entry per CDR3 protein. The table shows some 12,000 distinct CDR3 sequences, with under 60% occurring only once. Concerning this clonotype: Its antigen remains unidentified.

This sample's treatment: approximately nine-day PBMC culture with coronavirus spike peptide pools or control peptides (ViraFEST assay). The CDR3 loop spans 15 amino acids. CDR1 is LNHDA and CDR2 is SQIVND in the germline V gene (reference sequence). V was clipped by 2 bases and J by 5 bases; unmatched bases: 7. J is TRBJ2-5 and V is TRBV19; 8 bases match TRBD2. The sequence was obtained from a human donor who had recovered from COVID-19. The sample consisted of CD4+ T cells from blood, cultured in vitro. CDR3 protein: CASSIWAGGQETQYF. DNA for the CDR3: TGTGCCAGTAGTATATGGGCGGGAGGCCAGGAGACCCAGTACTTC.